A selection of T cell receptor beta chains follows, all from one sample in a study of read filtering for tumor transcriptome and immune sequencing. TCRdb reprocessed the reads via MiXCR and lists one record per CDR3 protein. The data show about 86,000 distinct CDR3 sequences, around 12% seen once. Material for sequencing was a population of CD138-negative cells sorted from bone marrow. These receptors were taken from a donor aged 40 or over with multiple myeloma. CDR3s include the opening cysteine and the closing phenylalanine or tryptophan. The D gene is left open where the match is weak. Some rows mark clone size as missing; the rest say once, few, many or name a class of expanded clone.

abundance	d_gene	v_gene	j_gene	CDR3aa	CDR3nt
many	TRBD2	TRBV3-1	TRBJ2-5	CASSPTSGRAEETQYF	TGTGCCAGCAGCCCTACTAGCGGGAGGGCCGAGGAGACCCAGTACTTC
many	TRBD1	TRBV7-8	TRBJ2-7	CASSLETGQRGEQYF	TGTGCCAGCAGCTTAGAGACAGGGCAAAGAGGGGAGCAGTACTTC
many	.	TRBV11-2	TRBJ2-3	CASSLDPTDTQYF	TGTGCCAGCAGCTTAGACCCCACGGATACGCAGTATTTT
many	TRBD2	TRBV7-9	TRBJ2-1	CASSHPLAGDSSYNEQFF	TGTGCCAGCAGCCACCCCCTAGCGGGAGATTCGTCCTACAATGAGCAGTTCTTC
.	.	TRBV10-3	TRBJ2-7	CAISGRTAFEQYF	TGTGCCATCTCGGGCAGGACGGCCTTCGAGCAGTACTTC
many	.	TRBV29-1	TRBJ2-1	CSTSYSNNEQFF	TGCAGCACTAGCTATTCAAACAATGAGCAGTTCTTC
many	TRBD1	TRBV29-1	TRBJ2-7	CSVIPQGAGYEQYF	TGCAGCGTTATACCTCAGGGGGCGGGTTACGAGCAGTACTTC
many	TRBD2	TRBV28	TRBJ2-5	CASSLGTTRETQYF	TGTGCCAGCAGTTTAGGGACTACTAGAGAGACCCAGTACTTC
many	.	TRBV20-1	TRBJ2-1	CSARRGASSYNEQFF	TGCAGTGCTAGACGGGGGGCTAGCTCCTACAATGAGCAGTTCTTC
many	.	TRBV9	TRBJ1-4	CASSATEAPRDTTNEKLFF	TGTGCCAGCAGCGCCACCGAGGCGCCCCGCGATACAACTAATGAAAAACTGTTTTTT
many	.	TRBV9	TRBJ2-1	CASSGGRSYNEQFF	TGTGCCAGCAGCGGAGGTAGGTCCTACAATGAGCAGTTCTTC
.	TRBD2	TRBV7-9	TRBJ2-3	CASSPPGGGDTQYF	TGTGCCAGCAGCCCCCCGGGAGGGGGGGATACGCAGTATTTT
many	.	TRBV3-1	TRBJ2-1	CASSQGGRTRNNEQFF	TGTGCCAGCAGCCAAGGGGGGCGGACTAGGAACAATGAGCAGTTCTTC
many	TRBD2	TRBV12-3/TRBV12-4	TRBJ2-5	CASSPGTSGPLETQYF	TGTGCCAGCAGCCCCGGGACTAGCGGACCCCTAGAGACCCAGTACTTC
many	TRBD1	TRBV19	TRBJ1-2	CASSARGQLDYGYTF	TGTGCCAGTAGTGCCAGGGGGCAGTTGGACTATGGCTACACCTTC
many	TRBD2	TRBV20-1	TRBJ2-3	CSASGRALDTQYF	TGCAGCGCTAGCGGGAGGGCCCTAGATACGCAGTATTTT
many	TRBD2	TRBV7-2	TRBJ2-1	CASSLNPSGTSSEQFF	TGTGCCAGCAGCCTGAATCCATCCGGGACTAGCTCTGAGCAGTTCTTC
many	.	TRBV18	TRBJ2-7	CASSPEASSYEQYF	TGTGCCAGCTCACCTGAGGCGAGCTCCTACGAGCAGTACTTC
many	.	TRBV5-1	TRBJ1-1	CASSLVGGTGEAFF	TGCGCCAGCAGCTTGGTTGGAGGTACGGGAGAAGCTTTCTTT
many	.	TRBV29-1	TRBJ2-1	CSARSYNEQFF	TGCAGCGCACGATCCTACAATGAGCAGTTCTTC
many	.	TRBV20-1	TRBJ2-3	CSARDSEATDTQYF	TGCAGTGCTAGAGATTCTGAGGCCACAGATACGCAGTATTTT
many	TRBD1	TRBV28	TRBJ1-6	CASSPPRGLANSPLHF	TGTGCCAGCAGTCCCCCCAGGGGGCTGGCTAATTCACCCCTCCACTTT
.	.	TRBV7-9	TRBJ1-1	CASSLTETGTEAFF	TGTGCCAGCAGCTTAACTGAAACGGGCACTGAAGCTTTCTTT
many	.	TRBV28	TRBJ2-5	CASSFGAGVGEETQYF	TGTGCCAGCAGTTTCGGGGCAGGCGTCGGGGAAGAGACCCAGTACTTC
many	.	TRBV11-2	TRBJ2-3	CASSPSGDTQYF	TGTGCCAGCAGCCCCAGCGGTGATACGCAGTATTTT
many	TRBD1	TRBV20-1	TRBJ2-5	CSAWDRAQETQYF	TGCAGTGCGTGGGACAGGGCCCAAGAGACCCAGTACTTC
many	TRBD1	TRBV7-6	TRBJ2-1	CASSGTGWIGNEQFF	TGTGCCAGCAGCGGGACAGGGTGGATTGGGAATGAGCAGTTCTTC
many	.	TRBV2	TRBJ1-1	CAVAPRQNTEAFF	TGTGCCGTCGCCCCGAGACAGAACACTGAAGCTTTCTTT
few	TRBD1	TRBV20-1	TRBJ1-1	CSARGGGQLNTEAFF	TGCAGTGCTAGAGGGGGGGGACAGCTCAACACTGAAGCTTTCTTT
many	TRBD2	TRBV5-1	TRBJ2-1	CASSLGLAVSYNEQFF	TGCGCCAGCAGCTTGGGACTAGCGGTCTCCTACAATGAGCAGTTCTTC
many	TRBD2	TRBV20-1	TRBJ2-1	CSAEGVLAGANNEQFF	TGCAGTGCTGAAGGTGTTCTAGCGGGAGCCAACAATGAGCAGTTCTTC
.	TRBD1	TRBV20-1	TRBJ2-7	CSASLAQGQTYEQCF	TGCAGTGCTAGCCTAGCACAGGGGCAAACCTACGAGCAGTGCTTC
many	TRBD1	TRBV7-2	TRBJ1-5	CASSPQGLNQPQHF	TGTGCCAGCAGCCCACAGGGGCTAAATCAGCCCCAGCATTTT
many	.	TRBV6-5	TRBJ2-5	CASSYRTRETQYF	TGTGCCAGCAGTTATCGGACGAGGGAGACCCAGTACTTC
.	TRBD1	TRBV6-5	TRBJ2-5	CASRTGGQETQYF	TGTGCCAGCCGGACAGGGGGTCAAGAGACCCAGTACTTC
many	.	TRBV3-1	TRBJ2-1	CASSQRGSNEQFF	TGTGCCAGCAGCCAGAGGGGGAGCAATGAGCAGTTCTTC
.	TRBD1	TRBV7-9	TRBJ1-1	CASSTPTGGMNTEAFF	TGTGCCAGCAGCACCCCGACAGGGGGCATGAACACTGAAGCTTTCTTT
many	.	TRBV28	TRBJ2-3	CASSSLLAGVTDTQYF	TGTGCCAGCAGTTCTTTGCTAGCTGGGGTAACAGATACGCAGTATTTT
many	TRBD1	TRBV5-1	TRBJ2-7	CASSAGQGVYEQYF	TGCGCCAGCAGCGCGGGACAGGGGGTTTACGAGCAGTACTTC
many	.	TRBV11-2	TRBJ2-1	CASSLDAPNNEQFF	TGTGCCAGCAGCTTAGATGCCCCAAACAATGAGCAGTTCTTC
few	.	TRBV11-1	TRBJ2-6	CASSFPVTGANVLTF	TGTGCCAGCAGCTTCCCGGTGACTGGGGCCAACGTCCTGACTTTC
many	.	TRBV19	TRBJ1-2	CASTEGWYGYTF	TGTGCCAGTACCGAAGGGTGGTATGGCTACACCTTC